This TCR beta chain was obtained from a study of cytomegalovirus exposure and HLA in healthy donors. The CDR3 extends over 15 amino acids. Looked up from germline, CDR1 is SNHLY and CDR2 is FYNNEI. Trimming removed 7 bases from V and 3 bases from J, with 18 bases in between. The study ran its PCR with 60 Vbeta and 13 Jbeta primers. Authors' processing steps: It was a later analysis that counted some 80 million unique TCR beta chains, of which about 10 million were shared. Some clones are missing from TCRdb's copy, which holds only in-frame ones; the method was immunoSEQ multiplex PCR. That table gives V, J and clone size, and the DNA gave D and trimming. The sample holds fewer than 250,000 clones, almost 80% seen once.

The chain uses TRBV2 and TRBJ1-2, with D possibly TRBD1 on 5 matching bases. Material for sequencing was PBMCs. The origin of this receptor is a male donor in good health and CMV-seronegative. The CDR3 region has the DNA TGTGCCAGCACCCTCGGGGGGGAGGCCTACTATGGCTACACCTTC. Translating gives CASTLGGEAYYGYTF.